Listed here is a single T cell receptor (beta chain). Its antigen is not identified. The data derive from a study of shared clonotypes between healthy human individuals. Per germline, CDR1 WNHNN and CDR2 SYGVQD (reference sequence). The length of the CDR3 is 15 residues. The J segment lost 3 bases and the V segment lost 7 bases, leaving 8 bases of the junction unmatched. Study-wide findings and caveats: The genetic and exposure-history diversity represented was limited by few donors. Around 5% of naive CD4 clonotypes were common to several donors.

This table comes from immunoSEQ multiplex PCR, and its TCRdb copy is limited to in-frame clones, with some not included. Of approximately 640,000 clones in the sample, 90% were seen once. The sample comprised memory CD8+ T cells from PBMCs. As for subset: CD45RO+ cells pooled with CCR7-negative TemRA cells. This TCR came from a man aged 18 to 35 in good health. Some clones in this sample may be carry-over from other donors' samples. The chain couples TRBV10-1 to TRBJ2-4, with TRBD2 matching over 8 bases. The CDR3 sequence is CASISGRAGKNIQYF. The CDR3 DNA reads as TGCGCCAGCATTTCCGGGAGGGCTGGCAAAAACATTCAGTACTTC.